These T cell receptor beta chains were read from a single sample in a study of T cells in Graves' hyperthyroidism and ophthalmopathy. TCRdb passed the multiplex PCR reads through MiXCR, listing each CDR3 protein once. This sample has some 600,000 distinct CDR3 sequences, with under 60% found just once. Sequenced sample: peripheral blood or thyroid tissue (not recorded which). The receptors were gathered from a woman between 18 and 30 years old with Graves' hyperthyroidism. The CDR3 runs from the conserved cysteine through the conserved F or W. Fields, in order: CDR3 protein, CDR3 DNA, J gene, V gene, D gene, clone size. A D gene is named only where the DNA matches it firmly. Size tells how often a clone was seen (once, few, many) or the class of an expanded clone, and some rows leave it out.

CDR3aa: CASRTGGMAQPQHF
CDR3nt: TGTGCCAGTAGGACAGGGGGCATGGCTCAGCCCCAGCATTTT
j_gene: TRBJ1-5
v_gene: TRBV6-4
d_gene: TRBD1
abundance: NA

CDR3aa: CASSQEDSHETQYF
CDR3nt: TGCGCCAGCAGCCAAGAGGACTCGCACGAGACCCAGTACTTC
j_gene: TRBJ2-5
v_gene: TRBV4-1
d_gene: NA
abundance: NA

CDR3aa: CATSDPRVSSQPQHF
CDR3nt: TGTGCCACCAGTGACCCCAGGGTAAGCAGTCAGCCCCAGCATTTT
j_gene: TRBJ1-5
v_gene: TRBV24-1
d_gene: NA
abundance: NA

CDR3aa: CSAGEGAKNQPQHF
CDR3nt: TGCAGTGCTGGTGAGGGGGCAAAAAATCAGCCCCAGCATTTT
j_gene: TRBJ1-5
v_gene: TRBV20-1
d_gene: TRBD1
abundance: NA

CDR3aa: CSAGDAGQQQETQYF
CDR3nt: TGCAGTGCTGGTGATGCGGGACAACAGCAAGAGACCCAGTACTTC
j_gene: TRBJ2-5
v_gene: TRBV20-1
d_gene: NA
abundance: NA

CDR3aa: CAISRDSRTEAFF
CDR3nt: TGTGCCATCAGTAGGGATTCGAGGACTGAAGCTTTCTTT
j_gene: TRBJ1-1
v_gene: TRBV10-3
d_gene: NA
abundance: NA

CDR3aa: CASSSHRGQPQHF
CDR3nt: TGTGCCAGCAGCTCTCACAGGGGTCAGCCCCAGCATTTT
j_gene: TRBJ1-5
v_gene: TRBV7-2
d_gene: TRBD1
abundance: many

CDR3aa: CASSYSRSGYTF
CDR3nt: TGTGCCAGCAGTTACTCGCGGTCTGGCTACACCTTC
j_gene: TRBJ1-2
v_gene: TRBV6-5
d_gene: NA
abundance: many

CDR3aa: CAGSLVLGGLLSYEQYF
CDR3nt: TGTGCCGGCAGCTTAGTACTAGGGGGACTGCTCTCCTACGAGCAGTACTTC
j_gene: TRBJ2-7
v_gene: TRBV7-9
d_gene: NA
abundance: NA

CDR3aa: CASSTQGSPLHF
CDR3nt: TGTGCCAGCAGTACACAGGGTTCACCCCTCCACTTT
j_gene: TRBJ1-6
v_gene: TRBV6-6
d_gene: NA
abundance: many